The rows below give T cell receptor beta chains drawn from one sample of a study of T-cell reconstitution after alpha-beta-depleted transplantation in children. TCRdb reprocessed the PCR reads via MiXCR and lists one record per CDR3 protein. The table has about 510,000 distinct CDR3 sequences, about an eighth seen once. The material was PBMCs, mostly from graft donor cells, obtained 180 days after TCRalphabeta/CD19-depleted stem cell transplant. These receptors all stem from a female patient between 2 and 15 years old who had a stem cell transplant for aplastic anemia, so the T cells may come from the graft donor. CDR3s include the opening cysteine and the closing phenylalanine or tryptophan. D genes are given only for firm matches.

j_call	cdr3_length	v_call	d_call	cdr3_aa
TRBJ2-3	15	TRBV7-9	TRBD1	CASSHRDRITDTQYF
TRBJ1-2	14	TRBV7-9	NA	CASSLRSAPEGYTF
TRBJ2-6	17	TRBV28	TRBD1	CASRRGLESSGANVLTF
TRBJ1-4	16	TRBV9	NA	CASSVEGNPKREKLFF
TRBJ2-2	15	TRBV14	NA	CASSPRAGNTGELFF
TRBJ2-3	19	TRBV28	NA	CASSFGPARWPRRIDTQYF
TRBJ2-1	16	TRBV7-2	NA	CASSSLPDLFYNEQFF
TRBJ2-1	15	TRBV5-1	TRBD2	CASSLGTSGNNEQFF
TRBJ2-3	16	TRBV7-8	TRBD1	CASSGRTGFFTDTQYF
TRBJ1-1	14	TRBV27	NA	CASSLSRVNTEAFF
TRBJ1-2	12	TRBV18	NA	CAGNRGSGGYTF
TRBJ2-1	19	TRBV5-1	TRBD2	CASSLGLAGGGLILNEQFF
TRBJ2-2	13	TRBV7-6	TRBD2	CASSSGRNGELFF
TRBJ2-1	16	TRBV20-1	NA	CSASGGGGISYNEQFF
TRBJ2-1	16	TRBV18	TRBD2	CASSPFGGRAGNEQFF
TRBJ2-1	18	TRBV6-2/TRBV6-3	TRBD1	CASSITGATATGSNEQFF
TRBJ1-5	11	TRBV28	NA	CASRSAPPQHF
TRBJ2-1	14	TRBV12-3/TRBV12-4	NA	CASSLLASEAEQFF
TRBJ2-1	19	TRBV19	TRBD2	CASSQTVLAGRSSYNEQFF
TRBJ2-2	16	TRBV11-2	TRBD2	CASSLVALAAAGELFF
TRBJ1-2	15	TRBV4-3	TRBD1	CASSPRTGEIYGYTF
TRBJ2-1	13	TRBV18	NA	CASSPDMYNEQFF
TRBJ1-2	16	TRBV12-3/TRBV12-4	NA	CASSPLPADRAYGYTF
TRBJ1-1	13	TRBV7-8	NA	CASSILRDTEAFF
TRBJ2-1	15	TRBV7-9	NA	CASSLTGAGANEQFF
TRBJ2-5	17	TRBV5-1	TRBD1	CASSGTPPQGARKTQYF
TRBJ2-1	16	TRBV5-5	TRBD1	CASSFLRDRVNNEQFF
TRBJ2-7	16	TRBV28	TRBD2	CASSPLMRGVSYEQYF
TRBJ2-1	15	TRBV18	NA	CASSPPLALVDEQFF
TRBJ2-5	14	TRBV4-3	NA	CASSQERGQETQYF
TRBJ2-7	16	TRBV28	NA	CASSSRDYRIFYEQYF
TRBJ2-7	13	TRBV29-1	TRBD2	CSVSSGGSYEQYF
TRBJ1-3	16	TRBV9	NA	CASSAGGGALGNTIYF
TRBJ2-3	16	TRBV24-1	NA	CATSAGGVGSGDTQYF
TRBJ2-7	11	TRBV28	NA	CASSLGDKQYF
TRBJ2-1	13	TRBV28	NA	CASSLRPFGEQFF
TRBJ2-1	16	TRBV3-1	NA	CASSRYPLGQPNEQFF
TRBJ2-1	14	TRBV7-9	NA	CASSYDWTYNEQFF
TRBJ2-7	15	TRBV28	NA	CASSLEFYKSYEQYF
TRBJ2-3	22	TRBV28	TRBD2	CASSLPYDPLAGGPASTDTQYF
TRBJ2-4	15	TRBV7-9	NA	CASSGGTLAKNIQYF
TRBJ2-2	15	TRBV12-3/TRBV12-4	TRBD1	CASSTTGGNTGELFF
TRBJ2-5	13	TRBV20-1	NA	CSANYREVETQYF
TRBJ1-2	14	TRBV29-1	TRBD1	CSVEYRTGPYGYTF
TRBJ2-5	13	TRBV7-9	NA	CASSLDDQETQYF
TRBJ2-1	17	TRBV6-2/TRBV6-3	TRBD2	CASSKRLAGEFGNEQFF
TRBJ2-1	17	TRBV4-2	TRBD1	CASSQEVTGVGLDEQFF
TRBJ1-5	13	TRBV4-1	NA	CASSLVIHQPQHF
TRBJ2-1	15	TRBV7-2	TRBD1	CASSTTGGWMNEQFF